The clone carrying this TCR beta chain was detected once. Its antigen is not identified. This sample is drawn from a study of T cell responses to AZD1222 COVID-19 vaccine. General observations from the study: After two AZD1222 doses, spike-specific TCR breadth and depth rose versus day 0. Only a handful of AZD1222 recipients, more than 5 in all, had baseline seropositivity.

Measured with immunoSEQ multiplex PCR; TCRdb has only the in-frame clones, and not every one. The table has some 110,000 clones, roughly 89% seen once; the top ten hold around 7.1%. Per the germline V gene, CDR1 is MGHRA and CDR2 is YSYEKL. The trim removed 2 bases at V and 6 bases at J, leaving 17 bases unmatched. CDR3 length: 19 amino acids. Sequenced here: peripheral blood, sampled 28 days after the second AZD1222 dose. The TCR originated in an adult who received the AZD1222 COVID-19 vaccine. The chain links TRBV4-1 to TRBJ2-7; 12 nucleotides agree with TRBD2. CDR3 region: CASSQSSHPTSGGSAEQYF. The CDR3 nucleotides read TGCGCCAGCAGCCAAAGTTCCCATCCCACTAGCGGGGGGAGTGCCGAGCAGTACTTC.